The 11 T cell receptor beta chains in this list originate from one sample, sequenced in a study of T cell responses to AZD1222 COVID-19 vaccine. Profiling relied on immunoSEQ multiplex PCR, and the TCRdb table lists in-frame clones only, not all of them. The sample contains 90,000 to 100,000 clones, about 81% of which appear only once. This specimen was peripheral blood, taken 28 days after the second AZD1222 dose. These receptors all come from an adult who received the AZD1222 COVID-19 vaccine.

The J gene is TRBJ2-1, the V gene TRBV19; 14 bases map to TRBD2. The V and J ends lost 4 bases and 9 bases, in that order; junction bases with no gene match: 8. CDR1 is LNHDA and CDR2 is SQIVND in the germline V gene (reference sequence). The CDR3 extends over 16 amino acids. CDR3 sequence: CASSTQGLAGDGEQFF. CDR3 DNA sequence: TGTGCCAGTAGTACCCAGGGACTAGCGGGAGACGGTGAGCAGTTCTTC.

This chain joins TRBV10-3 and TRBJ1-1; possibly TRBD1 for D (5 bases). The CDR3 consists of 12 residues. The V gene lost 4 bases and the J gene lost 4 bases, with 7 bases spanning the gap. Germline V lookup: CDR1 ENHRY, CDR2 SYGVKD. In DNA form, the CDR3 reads TGTGCCATCAGTGCGGGGACCACTGAAGCTTTCTTT. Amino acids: CAISAGTTEAFF.

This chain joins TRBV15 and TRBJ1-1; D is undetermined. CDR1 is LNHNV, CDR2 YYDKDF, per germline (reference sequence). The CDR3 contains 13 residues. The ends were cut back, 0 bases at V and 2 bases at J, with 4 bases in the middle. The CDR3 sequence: CATSREVNTEAFF. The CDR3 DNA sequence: TGTGCCACCAGCAGAGAAGTCAACACTGAAGCTTTCTTT.

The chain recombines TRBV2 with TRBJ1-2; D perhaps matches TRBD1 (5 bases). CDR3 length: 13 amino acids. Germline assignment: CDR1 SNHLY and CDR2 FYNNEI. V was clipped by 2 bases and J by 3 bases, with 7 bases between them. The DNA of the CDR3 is TGTGCCAGCAGTGAAACAGGAGACTATGGCTACACCTTC. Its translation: CASSETGDYGYTF. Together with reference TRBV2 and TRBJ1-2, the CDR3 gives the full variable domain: EPEVTQTPSHQVTQMGQEVILRCVPISNHLYFYWYRQILGQKVEFLVSFYNNEISEKSEIFDDQFSVERPDGSNFTLKIRSTKLEDSAMYFCASSETGDYGYTFGSGTRLTVV.

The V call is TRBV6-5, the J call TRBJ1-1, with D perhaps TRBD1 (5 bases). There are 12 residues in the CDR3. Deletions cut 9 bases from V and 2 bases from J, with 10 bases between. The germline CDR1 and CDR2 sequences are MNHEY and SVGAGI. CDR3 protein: CASWDGNTEAFF. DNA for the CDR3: TGTGCCAGTTGGGACGGCAACACTGAAGCTTTCTTT.

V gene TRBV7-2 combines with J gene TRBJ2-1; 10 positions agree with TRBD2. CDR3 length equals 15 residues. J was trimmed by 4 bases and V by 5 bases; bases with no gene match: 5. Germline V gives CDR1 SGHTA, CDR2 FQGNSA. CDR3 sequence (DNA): TGTGCCAGCAGCACACTAGCGGGAAGTTACAATGAGCAGTTCTTC. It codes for CASSTLAGSYNEQFF.

CDR3 region: CASNSGTGEYEQYF. CDR3 coding DNA: TGTGCCAGCAACTCGGGGACAGGGGAGTACGAGCAGTACTTC. J is TRBJ2-7 and V is TRBV2; 10 nucleotides line up with TRBD1. After removal of 7 bases from V and 4 bases from J, the junction contained 7 bases not matched to a gene. CDR1 SNHLY and CDR2 FYNNEI come from the germline V gene. The CDR3 has 14 residues.

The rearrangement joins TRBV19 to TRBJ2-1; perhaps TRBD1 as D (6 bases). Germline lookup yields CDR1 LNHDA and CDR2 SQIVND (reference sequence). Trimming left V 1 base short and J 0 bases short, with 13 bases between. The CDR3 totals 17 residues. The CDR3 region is CASSIGRGSGSYNEQFF. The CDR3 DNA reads TGTGCCAGTAGTATAGGCAGGGGCAGTGGCTCCTACAATGAGCAGTTCTTC.

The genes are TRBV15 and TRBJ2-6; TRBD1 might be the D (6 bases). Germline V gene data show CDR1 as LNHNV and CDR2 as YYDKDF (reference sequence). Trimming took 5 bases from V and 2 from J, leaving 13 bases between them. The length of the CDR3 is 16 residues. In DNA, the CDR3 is TGTGCCACCAGCCAGGGGTCGTCCCCTGGGGCCAACGTCCTGACTTTC. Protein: CATSQGSSPGANVLTF.

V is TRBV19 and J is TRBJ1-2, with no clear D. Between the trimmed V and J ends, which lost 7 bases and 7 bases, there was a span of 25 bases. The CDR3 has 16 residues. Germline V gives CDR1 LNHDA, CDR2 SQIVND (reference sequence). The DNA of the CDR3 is TGTGCCAGTACTCCTCTGGGCAGTTCCCTCAGGAGTGGCTACACCTTC. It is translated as CASTPLGSSLRSGYTF.

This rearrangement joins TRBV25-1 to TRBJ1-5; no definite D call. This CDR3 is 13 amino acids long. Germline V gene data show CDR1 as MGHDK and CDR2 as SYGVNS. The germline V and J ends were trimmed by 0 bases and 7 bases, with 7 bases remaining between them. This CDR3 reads CASSEYGRQPQHF. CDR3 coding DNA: TGTGCCAGCAGTGAATATGGTCGCCAGCCCCAGCATTTT.